This TCR beta chain was sequenced for a study of T cells after yellow fever vaccination. This clonotype was observed a handful of times. Its target is unknown. They built TCR cDNA with 5'RACE template switching, a step that put in a universal primer site and UMIs. One entry per CDR3 protein results from TCRdb running MiXCR on the 5' RACE reads. The repertoire consists of hundreds of thousands of distinct CDR3 sequences, with around an eighth occurring once and the leading ten covering roughly 3%. Germline lookup yields CDR1 MNHEY and CDR2 SVGAGI. V lost 6 bases, J lost 6 bases, and 2 bases stayed unmatched. The CDR3 length is 13 residues. Study-wide points: The booster response re-showed most primary clones: approximately 97% CD4, 88% CD8. Peaking on day 5 versus 15, the secondary response was faster but weaker. CD4 and CD8 compartments shared a small share of clonotypes, likely from convergent recombination.

Sequences were derived from CD4+ T cells sorted from PBMCs, sampled 15 days after the yellow fever booster vaccination. The rearrangement uses TRBV6-5 and TRBJ2-1; 10 bases are shared with TRBD1. The source is a young man who received the YFV17D yellow fever vaccine. CDR3 nucleotides: TGTGCCAGCAGACGGACAGGGGGCAATGAGCAGTTCTTC. It yields the protein CASRRTGGNEQFF.